This T cell receptor beta chain was obtained from a study of T cells in Graves' hyperthyroidism and ophthalmopathy. V shed 6 bases and J 0 bases; nucleotides not matched to a gene: 8. The length of the CDR3 is 15 residues. CDR1 MNHEY and CDR2 SMNVEV come from the germline V gene (reference sequence). Template material for amplifying TCR beta CDR3 regions consisted of RNA transcripts. Using the HTBI primer set, a first-round RT-PCR was run on the TCR CDR3. TCRdb recomputed calls from the multiplex PCR reads with MiXCR, one row per CDR3 protein. The data show hundreds of thousands of distinct CDR3 sequences, 22% seen once.

The receptor comes from a man aged 25 to 40 with Graves' ophthalmopathy. The sequenced sample was blood. The chain recombines TRBV27 with TRBJ2-7, with 7 bases lining up with TRBD1. The CDR3 is CASRPTGASSYEQYF. The CDR3 region has the DNA TGTGCCAGCAGACCAACAGGGGCGAGCTCCTACGAGCAGTACTTC.